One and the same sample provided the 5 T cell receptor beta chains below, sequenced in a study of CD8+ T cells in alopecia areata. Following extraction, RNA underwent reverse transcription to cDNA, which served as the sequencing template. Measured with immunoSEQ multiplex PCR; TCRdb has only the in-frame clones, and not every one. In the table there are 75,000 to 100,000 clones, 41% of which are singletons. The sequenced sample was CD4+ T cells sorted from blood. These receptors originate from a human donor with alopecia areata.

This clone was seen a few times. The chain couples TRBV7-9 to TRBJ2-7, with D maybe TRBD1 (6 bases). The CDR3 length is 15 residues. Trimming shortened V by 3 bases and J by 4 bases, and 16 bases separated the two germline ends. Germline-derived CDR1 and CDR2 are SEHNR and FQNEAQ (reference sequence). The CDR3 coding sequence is TGTGCCAGCAGCTTTAGACAGGCGAGTTCTTACGAGCAGTACTTC. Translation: CASSFRQASSYEQYF.

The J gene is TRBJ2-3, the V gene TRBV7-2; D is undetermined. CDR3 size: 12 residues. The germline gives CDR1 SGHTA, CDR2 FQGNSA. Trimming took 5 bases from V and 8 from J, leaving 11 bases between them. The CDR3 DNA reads TGTGCCAGCAGCATGATTGACCGTACGCAGTATTTT. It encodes CASSMIDRTQYF. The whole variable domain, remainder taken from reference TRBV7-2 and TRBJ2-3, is GAGVSQSPSNKVTEKGKDVELRCDPISGHTALYWYRQSLGQGLEFLIYFQGNSAPDKSGLPSDRFSAERTGGSVSTLTIQRTQQEDSAVYLCASSMIDRTQYFGPGTRLTVL.

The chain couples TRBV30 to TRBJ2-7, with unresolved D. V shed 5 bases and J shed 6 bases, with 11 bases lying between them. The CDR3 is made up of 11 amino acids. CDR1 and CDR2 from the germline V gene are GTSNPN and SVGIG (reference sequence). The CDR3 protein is CAWGDTGEQYF. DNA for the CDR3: TGTGCCTGGGGAGACACGGGCGAGCAGTACTTC.

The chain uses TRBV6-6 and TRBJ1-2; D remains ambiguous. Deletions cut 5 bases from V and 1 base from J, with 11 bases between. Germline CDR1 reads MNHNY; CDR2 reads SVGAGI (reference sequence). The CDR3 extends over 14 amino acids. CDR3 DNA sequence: TGTGCCAGCAGTACCCGACTCGGTAACTATGGCTACACCTTC. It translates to CASSTRLGNYGYTF.

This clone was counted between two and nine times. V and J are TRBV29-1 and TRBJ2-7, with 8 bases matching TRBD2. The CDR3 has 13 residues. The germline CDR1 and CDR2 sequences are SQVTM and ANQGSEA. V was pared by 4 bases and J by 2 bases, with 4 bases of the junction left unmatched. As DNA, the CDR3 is TGCAGCGTTGGGACTAGCTCACCCTACGAGCAGTACTTC. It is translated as CSVGTSSPYEQYF.